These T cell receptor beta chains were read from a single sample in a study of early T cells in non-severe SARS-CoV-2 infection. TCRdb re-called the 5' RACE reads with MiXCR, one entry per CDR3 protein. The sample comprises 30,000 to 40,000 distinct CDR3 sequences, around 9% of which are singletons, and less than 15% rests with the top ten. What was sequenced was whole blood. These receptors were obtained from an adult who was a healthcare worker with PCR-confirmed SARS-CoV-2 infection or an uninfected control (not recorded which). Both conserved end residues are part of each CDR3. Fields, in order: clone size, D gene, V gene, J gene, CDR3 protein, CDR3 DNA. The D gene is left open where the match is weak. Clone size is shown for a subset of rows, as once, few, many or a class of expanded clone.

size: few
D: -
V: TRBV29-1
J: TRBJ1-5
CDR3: CSVRDNYNQPQHF
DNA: TGCAGCGTTCGGGACAACTATAATCAGCCCCAGCATTTT

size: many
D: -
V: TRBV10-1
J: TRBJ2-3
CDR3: CASSESRGGGARDTQYF
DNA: TGCGCCAGCAGTGAGTCGCGGGGAGGGGGCGCGAGGGATACGCAGTATTTT

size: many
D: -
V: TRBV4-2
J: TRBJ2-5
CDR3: CASSQVDQAQETQYF
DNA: TGTGCCAGCAGCCAAGTGGACCAAGCCCAAGAGACCCAGTACTTC

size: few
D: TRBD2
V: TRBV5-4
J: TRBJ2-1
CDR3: CASSPSGGAGYNEQFF
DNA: TGTGCCAGCAGCCCTAGCGGGGGGGCGGGGTACAATGAGCAGTTCTTC

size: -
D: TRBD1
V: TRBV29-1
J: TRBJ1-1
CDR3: CSVEPGGANTEAFF
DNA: TGCAGCGTCGAACCAGGGGGAGCGAACACTGAAGCTTTCTTT

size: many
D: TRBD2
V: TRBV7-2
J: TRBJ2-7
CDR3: CASSLIGLAGEQYF
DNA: TGTGCCAGCAGCCTTATAGGACTAGCGGGGGAGCAGTACTTC

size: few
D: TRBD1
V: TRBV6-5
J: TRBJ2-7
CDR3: CASRVAQGLEQYF
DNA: TGTGCCAGCAGGGTCGCACAGGGGCTTGAGCAGTACTTC

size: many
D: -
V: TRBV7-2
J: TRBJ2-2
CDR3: CASSLSGTTGELFF
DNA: TGTGCCAGCAGCTTATCCGGTACTACCGGGGAGCTGTTTTTT

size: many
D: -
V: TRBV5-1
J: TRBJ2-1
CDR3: CASSLAGAGPYNEQFF
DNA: TGCGCCAGCAGCTTGGCTGGGGCCGGACCCTACAATGAGCAGTTCTTC

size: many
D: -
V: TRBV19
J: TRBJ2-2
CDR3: CATTSWGQQLFF
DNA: TGTGCCACCACTAGTTGGGGGCAGCAGCTGTTTTTT

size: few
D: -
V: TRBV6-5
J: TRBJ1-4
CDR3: CASSYRGRDEKLFF
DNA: TGTGCCAGCAGTTACAGGGGAAGAGATGAAAAACTGTTTTTT

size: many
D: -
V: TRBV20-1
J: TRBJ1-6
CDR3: CSARQVVPYNSPLHF
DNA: TGCAGTGCTAGACAGGTGGTACCCTATAATTCACCCCTCCACTTT

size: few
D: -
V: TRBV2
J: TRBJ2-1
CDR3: CASSEQGYNEQFF
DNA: TGTGCCAGCAGTGAACAGGGTTACAATGAGCAGTTCTTC

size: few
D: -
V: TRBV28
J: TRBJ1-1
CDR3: CASSDPGPFVTEAFF
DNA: TGTGCCAGCAGTGACCCGGGGCCCTTCGTTACTGAAGCTTTCTTT

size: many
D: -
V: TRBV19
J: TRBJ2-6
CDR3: CASSSGGGANVLTF
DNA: TGTGCCAGTAGTAGCGGCGGCGGGGCCAACGTCCTGACTTTC

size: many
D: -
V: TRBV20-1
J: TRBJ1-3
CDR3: CSAQQGGGSGNTIYF
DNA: TGCAGTGCCCAACAGGGTGGGGGCTCTGGAAACACCATATATTTT

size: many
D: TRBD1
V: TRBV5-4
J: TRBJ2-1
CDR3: CASSQDRVNEQFF
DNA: TGTGCCAGCAGCCAAGACAGGGTAAATGAGCAGTTCTTC

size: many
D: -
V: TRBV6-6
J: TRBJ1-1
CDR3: CAGGGTALNTEAFF
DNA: TGTGCCGGTGGTGGCACCGCTTTGAACACTGAAGCTTTCTTT

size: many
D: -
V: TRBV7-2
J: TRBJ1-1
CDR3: CASSPRPFDEAFF
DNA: TGTGCCAGCAGCCCCCGGCCGTTCGATGAAGCTTTCTTT

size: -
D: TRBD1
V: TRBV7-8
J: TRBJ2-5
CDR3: CASRSTHRGEETQYF
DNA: TGTGCCAGCCGGTCCACGCACAGGGGGGAAGAGACCCAGTACTTC

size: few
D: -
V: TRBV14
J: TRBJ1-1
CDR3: CASSSWTDTEAFF
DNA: TGTGCCAGCAGCAGTTGGACAGACACTGAAGCTTTCTTT

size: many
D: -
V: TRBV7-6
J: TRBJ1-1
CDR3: CASSTSQGLNTEAFF
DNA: TGTGCCAGCAGCACTAGCCAGGGTTTGAACACTGAAGCTTTCTTT

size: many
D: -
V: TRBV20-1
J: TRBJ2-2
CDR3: CSASLPNTGELFF
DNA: TGCAGTGCTAGTCTACCCAACACCGGGGAGCTGTTTTTT

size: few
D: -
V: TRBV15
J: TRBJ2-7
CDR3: CATSRAQGYEQYF
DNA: TGTGCCACCAGCAGAGCGCAGGGCTACGAGCAGTACTTC

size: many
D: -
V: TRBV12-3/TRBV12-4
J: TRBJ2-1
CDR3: CASRLREQGGNEQFF
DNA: TGTGCCAGCAGATTGAGAGAACAAGGAGGCAATGAGCAGTTCTTC

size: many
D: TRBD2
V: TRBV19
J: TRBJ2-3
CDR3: CASSTYGGGGQYF
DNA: TGTGCCAGTAGCACCTATGGCGGGGGGGGGCAGTATTTT

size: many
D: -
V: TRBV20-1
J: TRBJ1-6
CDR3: CSARDQGRESYNSPLHF
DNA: TGCAGTGCTAGAGATCAGGGCAGGGAAAGCTATAATTCACCCCTCCACTTT

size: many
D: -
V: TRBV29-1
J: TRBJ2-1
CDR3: CSAEPALPGQSNEQFF
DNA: TGCAGCGCTGAACCGGCCTTGCCGGGGCAGTCGAATGAGCAGTTCTTC

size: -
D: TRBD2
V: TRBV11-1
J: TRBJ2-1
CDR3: CASSLAGGNEQFF
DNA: TGTGCCAGCAGCTTAGCGGGGGGGAATGAGCAGTTCTTC

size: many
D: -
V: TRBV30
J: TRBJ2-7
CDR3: CAWSVPRDRKRYF
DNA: TGTGCCTGGAGTGTACCCCGTGACCGGAAGAGGTACTTC

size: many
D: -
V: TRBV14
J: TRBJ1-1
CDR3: CASSLEDPRSLRPNTEAFF
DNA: TGTGCCAGCAGCCTTGAAGATCCCCGCTCGTTGCGTCCTAACACTGAAGCTTTCTTT

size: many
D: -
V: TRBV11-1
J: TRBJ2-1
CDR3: CASSAGGESYNEQFF
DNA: TGTGCCAGCAGCGCCGGCGGGGAATCCTACAATGAGCAGTTCTTC

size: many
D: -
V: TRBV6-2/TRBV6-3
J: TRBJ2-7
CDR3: CASRVDLPYEQYF
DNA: TGTGCCAGCCGCGTAGATTTACCCTACGAGCAGTACTTC

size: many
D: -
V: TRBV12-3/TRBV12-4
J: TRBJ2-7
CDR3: CASSPPPPLYEQYF
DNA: TGTGCCAGCAGTCCTCCCCCGCCTCTCTACGAGCAGTACTTC

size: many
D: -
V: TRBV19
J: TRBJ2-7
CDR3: CASSIEKGSEQYF
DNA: TGTGCCAGTAGTATAGAAAAGGGAAGCGAGCAGTACTTC

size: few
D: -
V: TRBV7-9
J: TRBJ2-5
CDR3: CASSLLAAQETQYF
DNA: TGTGCCAGCAGCTTGCTGGCCGCGCAAGAGACCCAGTACTTC

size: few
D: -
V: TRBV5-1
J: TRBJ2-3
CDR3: CATRPVSRDTQYF
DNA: TGCGCCACCCGGCCGGTGTCCCGAGATACGCAGTATTTT

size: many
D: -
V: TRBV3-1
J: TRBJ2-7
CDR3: CASSQGRDRAGYEQYF
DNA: TGTGCCAGCAGCCAAGGGAGGGACCGCGCCGGCTACGAGCAGTACTTC

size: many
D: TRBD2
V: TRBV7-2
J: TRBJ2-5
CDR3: CASSLDAGGQETQYF
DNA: TGTGCCAGCAGCTTAGATGCGGGGGGCCAAGAGACCCAGTACTTC

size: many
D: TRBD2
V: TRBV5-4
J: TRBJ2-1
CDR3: CASSLGLAGDNEQFF
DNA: TGTGCCAGCAGCTTGGGGCTAGCGGGGGACAATGAGCAGTTCTTC

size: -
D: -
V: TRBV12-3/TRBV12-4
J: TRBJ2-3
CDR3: CASSYADTQYF
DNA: TGTGCCAGCAGTTACGCAGATACGCAGTATTTT

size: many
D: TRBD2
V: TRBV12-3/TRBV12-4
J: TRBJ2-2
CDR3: CASRIAGGPLNTGELFF
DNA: TGTGCCAGCAGGATAGCGGGGGGCCCCTTGAACACCGGGGAGCTGTTTTTT

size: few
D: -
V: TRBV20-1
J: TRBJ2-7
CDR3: CSARAGYEQYF
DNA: TGCAGTGCTAGAGCAGGGTACGAGCAGTACTTC